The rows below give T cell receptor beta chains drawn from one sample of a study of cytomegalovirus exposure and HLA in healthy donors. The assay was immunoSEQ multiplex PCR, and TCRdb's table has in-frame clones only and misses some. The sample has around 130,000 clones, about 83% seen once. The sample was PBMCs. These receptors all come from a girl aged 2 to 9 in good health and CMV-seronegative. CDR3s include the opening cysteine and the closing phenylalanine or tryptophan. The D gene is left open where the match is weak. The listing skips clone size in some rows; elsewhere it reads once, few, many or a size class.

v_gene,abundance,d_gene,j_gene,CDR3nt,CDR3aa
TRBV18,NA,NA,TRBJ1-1,TGTGCCAGCTCACCAAGATTCGGGGGAACAGAGATGAACACTGAAGCTTTCTTT,CASSPRFGGTEMNTEAFF
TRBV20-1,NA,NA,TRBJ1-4,TGCAGTGCGTCCAGGAATGAAAAACTGTTTTTT,CSASRNEKLFF
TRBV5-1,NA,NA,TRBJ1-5,TGCGCCAGCGGACAGTACCCTAATCAGCCCCAGCATTTT,CASGQYPNQPQHF
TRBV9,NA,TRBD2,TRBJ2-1,TGTGCCAGCAGCGTAGTAACTAGCGGGGGGTATCGTGAGCAGTTCTTC,CASSVVTSGGYREQFF
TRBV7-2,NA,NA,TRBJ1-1,TGTGCCAGCAGCTTAGTAGGAGACGGCACTGAAGCTTTCTTT,CASSLVGDGTEAFF
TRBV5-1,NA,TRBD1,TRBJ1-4,TGCGCCAGCAGAGATGACCGGGACAGGGGGCCGCGTGAAAAACTGTTTTTT,CASRDDRDRGPREKLFF
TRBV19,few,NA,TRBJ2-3,TGTGCCAGTAGTGCACAGCTCAACCCCACAGATACGCAGTATTTT,CASSAQLNPTDTQYF
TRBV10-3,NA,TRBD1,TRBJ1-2,TGTGCCATCAGTGAAGACAGGGGGATCAACACCTTC,CAISEDRGINTF
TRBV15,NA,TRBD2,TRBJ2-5,TGTGCCACCACTTCGGGGGAGGGATACCAAGAGACCCAGTACTTC,CATTSGEGYQETQYF
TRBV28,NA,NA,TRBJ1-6,TGTGCCAGCAGCCATAAGCGGTATAATTCACCCCTCCACTTT,CASSHKRYNSPLHF
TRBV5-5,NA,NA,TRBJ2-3,TGTGCCAGCAGCTTGGACGGGTTCGCAGGCACAGATACGCAGTATTTT,CASSLDGFAGTDTQYF
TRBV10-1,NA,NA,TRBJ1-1,TGCGCCAGCAGCGCAAATAGGATTTGGGGGGACACTGAAGCTTTCTTT,CASSANRIWGDTEAFF
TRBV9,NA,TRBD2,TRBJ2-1,TGTGCCAGCAGCGACCGGGGGGGTTCCTACAATGAGCAGTTCTTC,CASSDRGGSYNEQFF
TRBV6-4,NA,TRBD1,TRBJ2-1,TGTGCCAGCAGTGAGTCAGGGGGAAGCTCCAATGAGCAGTTCTTC,CASSESGGSSNEQFF
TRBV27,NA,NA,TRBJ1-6,TGTGCCAGCAGCGAAGGGGGTTCTTCACCCCTCCACTTT,CASSEGGSSPLHF
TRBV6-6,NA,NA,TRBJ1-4,TGTGCCAGCAGTTACGAGGCGGATGAAAAACTGTTTTTT,CASSYEADEKLFF
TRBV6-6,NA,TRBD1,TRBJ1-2,TGTGCCAGCAGAGGACAGGGCTATGGCTACACCTTC,CASRGQGYGYTF
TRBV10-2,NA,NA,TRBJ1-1,TGCGCCAGCGCGCCAGGGTTGGGGATGAACACTGAAGCTTTCTTT,CASAPGLGMNTEAFF
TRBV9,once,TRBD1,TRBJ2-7,TGTGCCAGCAGCCCCAGGACAGGGTACGAGCAGTACTTC,CASSPRTGYEQYF
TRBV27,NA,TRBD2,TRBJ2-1,TGTGCCAGCAGCAGCGGGAGAAGCGATGAGCAGTTCTTC,CASSSGRSDEQFF
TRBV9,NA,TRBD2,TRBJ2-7,TGTGCCAGCAGCTCAGGGACTAGCGGCCTTTACGAGCAGTACTTC,CASSSGTSGLYEQYF
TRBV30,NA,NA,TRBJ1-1,TGTGCCTGGAGTCTGGTCGGAGGTGAAGCTTTCTTT,CAWSLVGGEAFF
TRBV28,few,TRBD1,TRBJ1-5,TGTGCCAGCAGTTCACCCGACAGGGGGGTAGTGCCCCAGCATTTT,CASSSPDRGVVPQHF
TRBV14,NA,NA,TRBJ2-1,TGTGCCAGCAGCCAAGGAGGAGGCAATGAGCAGTTCTTC,CASSQGGGNEQFF
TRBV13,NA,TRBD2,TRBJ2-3,TGTGCCAGCAGTTTCGGGACTAGCGGGAGGTGGGGCACAGATACGCAGTATTTT,CASSFGTSGRWGTDTQYF
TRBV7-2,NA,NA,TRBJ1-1,TGTGCCAGCAGCTTAGTGGACAGGAACACTGAAGCTTTCTTT,CASSLVDRNTEAFF
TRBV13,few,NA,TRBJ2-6,TGTGCCAGCAGCTTATCTTCTGGGGCCAACGTCCTGACTTTC,CASSLSSGANVLTF
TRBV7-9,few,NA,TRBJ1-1,TGTGCCAGCAGCTACGGTCGGTTTGAAGCTTTCTTT,CASSYGRFEAFF
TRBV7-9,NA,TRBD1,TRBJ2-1,TGTGCCAGCAGCCGACAGGGCCCTAACAATGAGCAGTTCTTC,CASSRQGPNNEQFF
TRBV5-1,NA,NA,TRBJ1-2,TGCGCCAGCAGTGGCGGTGGCTGTGGTCGGACCTTC,CASSGGGCGRTF
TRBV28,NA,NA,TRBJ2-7,TGTGCCAGCAGTTTTGTCAGCTCCTACGAGCAGTACTTC,CASSFVSSYEQYF
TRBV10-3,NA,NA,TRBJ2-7,TGTGCCATCAGTGAGTCTGTGACAGGACGCTACGAGCAGTACTTC,CAISESVTGRYEQYF
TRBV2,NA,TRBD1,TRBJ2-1,TGTGCCAGCAGTGGTGGCCCGGGACAGGCGATAAACAATCAGCAGTTCTTC,CASSGGPGQAINNQQFF
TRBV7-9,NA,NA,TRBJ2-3,TGTGCCAGCAGCCGTAGCGGAACAGATACGCAGTATTTT,CASSRSGTDTQYF
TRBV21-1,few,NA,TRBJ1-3,TGTGCCAGCAGCAATCCCATTGTGCAGGCTCGCTCTGGAAACACCATATATTTT,CASSNPIVQARSGNTIYF
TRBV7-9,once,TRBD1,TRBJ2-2,TGTGCCAGCAGCGCTACAGGGGGCCGGACCGGGGAGCTGTTTTTT,CASSATGGRTGELFF
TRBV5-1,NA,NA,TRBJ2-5,TGCGCCAGCAGCTTGGACCCAGCGGGTAAAGAGACCCAGTACTTC,CASSLDPAGKETQYF
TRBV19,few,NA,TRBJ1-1,TGTGCCAGTAGTACGACAGGACGAATGAACACTGAAGCTTTCTTT,CASSTTGRMNTEAFF
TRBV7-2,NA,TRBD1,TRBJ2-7,TGTGCCAGCAGCATAGAGACAGGGGGCCCCTACGAGCAGTACTTC,CASSIETGGPYEQYF
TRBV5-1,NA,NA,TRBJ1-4,TGCGCCAGCAGCTTTACAGGGAGAGAGGAAAAACTGTTTTTT,CASSFTGREEKLFF
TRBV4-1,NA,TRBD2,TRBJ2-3,TGCGCCAGCAGCTCTGGACTAGCGGGAGCAGATACGCAGTATTTT,CASSSGLAGADTQYF
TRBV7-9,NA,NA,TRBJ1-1,TGTGCCAGCAGCTTAGATAGCACTGAAGCTTTCTTT,CASSLDSTEAFF
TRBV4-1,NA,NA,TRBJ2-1,TGCGCCAGCAGACAGGGCAATGAGCAGTTCTTC,CASRQGNEQFF
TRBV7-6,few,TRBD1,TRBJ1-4,TGTGCCAGCAGCCCGGCCCGGACAGGGCTTTTGGAAAAACTGTTTTTT,CASSPARTGLLEKLFF
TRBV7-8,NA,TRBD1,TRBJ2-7,TGTGCCAGCAGCCAAGGGGGCGAAGGGAGAATCTACGAGCAGTACTTC,CASSQGGEGRIYEQYF